What follows are 19 T cell receptor beta chains derived from one specimen sequenced in a study of identical twins (dated by TCRdb to between 2015 and 2016). Libraries were constructed by 5' RACE. Instrument on record: Illumina HiSeq 2000. The raw public data were reprocessed by TCRdb itself: fastp quality trimming at Q25, MiXCR clonotype calling, in-frame beta chains only. One record per CDR3 amino acid sequence lists the most common genes and DNA. Here the sample has about 530,000 distinct CDR3 sequences; around 22% occur a single time. Approximately 0.52% of the sample comes from the top ten. These data were also filed under a second study, of yellow fever vaccine responses in identical twins.

The sequenced sample was CD4+ T cells sorted from blood. These receptors originate from a woman aged 18-29 years in good health.

The genes are TRBV27 and TRBJ2-2; possibly TRBD1 for D (6 bases). This CDR3 region has 13 residues. Germline V gene sequence: CDR1 MNHEY, CDR2 SMNVEV (reference sequence). V was shortened by 3 bases and J by 7 bases, with 9 bases between the two germline ends. CDR3 DNA sequence: TGTGCCAGCAGTTTGCAGGGGTTCGGGGAGCTGTTTTTT. Amino acids: CASSLQGFGELFF.

This clonotype was seen only a few times. The chain links TRBV7-9 to TRBJ2-2; weak D call: TRBD2 (6 bases). V lost 7 bases, J lost 5 bases, and 17 bases lay in between. CDR1 SEHNR and CDR2 FQNEAQ come from the germline V gene (reference sequence). The CDR3 is 15 amino acids. CDR3 amino acids: CASIDGGRGTGELFF. The CDR3 region has the DNA TGTGCCAGCATAGATGGAGGGAGAGGGACCGGGGAGCTGTTTTTT. Drawing the rest from reference TRBV7-9 and TRBJ2-2, the complete variable domain is DTGVSQNPRHKITKRGQNVTFRCDPISEHNRLYWYRQTLGQGPEFLTYFQNEAQLEKSRLLSDRFSAERPKGSFSTLEIQRTEQGDSAMYLCASIDGGRGTGELFFGEGSRLTVL.

This clonotype was detected only a few times. The chain recombines TRBV10-3 with TRBJ1-1; D uncertain. Germline CDR1 reads ENHRY; CDR2 reads SYGVKD. This CDR3 region has 12 residues. Trimming removed 4 bases from V and 1 base from J, with 4 bases in between. This CDR3 is CAISGWNTEAFF. The CDR3 DNA is TGTGCCATCAGTGGATGGAACACTGAAGCTTTCTTT.

The J gene is TRBJ2-5, the V gene TRBV7-7, with D perhaps TRBD2 (6 bases). Trimming left V 4 bases short and J 3 bases short, with 12 bases between. In germline, CDR1 is SSHAT, CDR2 FNYEAQ (reference sequence). The CDR3 covers 14 residues. CDR3 sequence: CASSSGLTEETQYF. For the CDR3, the DNA is TGTGCCAGCAGCTCGGGACTCACGGAAGAGACCCAGTACTTC. The whole variable domain, remainder taken from reference TRBV7-7 and TRBJ2-5, is GAGVSQSPRYKVTKRGQDVTLRCDPISSHATLYWYQQALGQGPEFLTYFNYEAQPDKSGLPSDRFSAERPEGSISTLTIQRTEQRDSAMYRCASSSGLTEETQYFGPGTRLLVL.

The chain joins TRBV20-1 to TRBJ1-2; possible D gene TRBD1, 5 bases. V lost 4 bases to trimming and J lost 5 bases, with 14 bases between them. The germline V gene has CDR1 DFQATT and CDR2 SNEGSKA (reference sequence). This CDR3 contains 13 residues. CDR3 protein: CSAMEGTEYGYTF. The CDR3 nucleotides read TGCAGTGCTATGGAAGGGACTGAGTATGGCTACACCTTC.

The chain joins TRBV5-1 to TRBJ2-1; TRBD2 matches 10 bases. The CDR3 loop spans 16 amino acids. The germline CDR1 and CDR2 sequences are SGHRS and YFSETQ. The J segment lost 4 bases and the V segment lost 0 bases, leaving 4 bases of the junction unmatched. CDR3 sequence (DNA): TGCGCCAGCAGCTTGGAGCGGGGGGGTATTTACAATGAGCAGTTCTTC. The encoded protein is CASSLERGGIYNEQFF.

This clonotype has only a few counts. Here the CDR3 reads CASSILGTGELFF. The CDR3 DNA reads as TGTGCCAGCAGTATCCTCGGGACCGGGGAGCTGTTTTTT. V gene TRBV12-3 or TRBV12-4 combines with J gene TRBJ2-2; D is undetermined. The CDR3 sequence is 13 residues long. The ends were cut back, 5 bases at V and 5 bases at J, with 9 bases in the middle.

CDR3 residues: CASSIEGANQPQHF. CDR3 DNA: TGTGCCAGCAGCATTGAGGGTGCCAATCAGCCCCAGCATTTT. The chain uses TRBV2 and TRBJ1-5; D not resolved. V gave up 6 bases and J gave up 3 bases, with 12 bases separating them. The CDR3 is 14 amino acids. Germline CDR1 SNHLY, CDR2 FYNNEI.

The V gene is TRBV28, the J gene TRBJ2-5; 7 bases are a match to TRBD1. The V segment lost 3 bases and the J segment 5 bases; nucleotides outside the gene matches: 12. CDR3 length: 16 residues. CDR1 is MDHEN and CDR2 is SYDVKM in the germline V gene. This chain's CDR3 is CASSLSPGTARETQYF. The CDR3 DNA is TGTGCCAGCAGTTTGAGTCCCGGGACAGCGAGGGAGACCCAGTACTTC.

This clonotype was counted only a few times. The chain recombines TRBV2 with TRBJ2-3; 10 nucleotides match TRBD2. Per germline, CDR1 SNHLY and CDR2 FYNNEI. CDR3 length equals 17 residues. The trim removed 2 bases at V and 5 bases at J, leaving 10 bases unmatched. The DNA for the CDR3 is TGTGCCAGCAGTGAACGGACTAGCGGAGGGTCGAGAGATACGCAGTATTTT. This gives the protein CASSERTSGGSRDTQYF.

This clonotype occurred a few times. J is TRBJ1-4 and V is TRBV9; no firm D call. In germline, CDR1 is SGDLS, CDR2 YYNGEE. V shed 4 bases and J shed 5 bases, with 12 bases lying between them. The CDR3 covers 14 residues. The CDR3 region has the DNA TGTGCCAGCAGCCCCTCAGTAGGCAATGAAAAACTGTTTTTT. Amino acids: CASSPSVGNEKLFF.

The rearrangement joins TRBV20-1 to TRBJ1-1; tentative D call: TRBD1 (5 bases). Trimming removed 1 base from V and 5 bases from J, with 11 bases in between. This CDR3 comprises 13 residues. The germline V gene has CDR1 DFQATT and CDR2 SNEGSKA (reference sequence). The CDR3 bases are TGCAGTGCTAGAGGGGGACGTGGGACTGAAGCTTTCTTT. Protein product: CSARGGRGTEAFF.

This clonotype was counted at least ten times. V is TRBV5-1 and J is TRBJ1-6, with unresolved D. CDR3 length equals 17 residues. Germline assignment: CDR1 SGHRS and CDR2 YFSETQ. Trimming removed 0 bases at V and 0 bases at J, with 10 bases between. CDR3 sequence: CASSLVYSYSYNSPLHF. The CDR3 DNA sequence: TGCGCCAGCAGCTTGGTTTACAGCTACTCCTATAATTCACCCCTCCACTTT.

This chain uses TRBV20-1 with TRBJ2-3; TRBD2 aligns across 7 bases. Per germline, CDR1 DFQATT and CDR2 SNEGSKA (reference sequence). Trimming took 0 bases from V and 4 from J; bases not matched to a gene: 13. The CDR3 has 17 residues. The CDR3 DNA is TGCAGTGCTAGAGATTCCCAGCGAGGGAGGGCCGCAGATACGCAGTATTTT. This gives the protein CSARDSQRGRAADTQYF.

This clonotype was recorded at least ten times. The chain couples TRBV28 to TRBJ2-2; D may correspond to TRBD1 or TRBD2 (5 bases each). CDR3 length: 12 residues. Trimming stripped 8 bases from V and 6 bases from J, with 10 bases between. Germline loops: CDR1 MDHEN, CDR2 SYDVKM. The CDR3 spells CASGGYAGELFF. DNA for the CDR3: TGTGCCAGCGGGGGTTACGCCGGGGAGCTGTTTTTT.

This clonotype was observed a single time. This sequence joins TRBV11-2 and TRBJ2-1; the match to TRBD2 covers 8 bases. Trimming at V came to 5 bases and at J to 1 base, leaving 10 bases not matched to a gene. The CDR3 has 17 amino acids. Germline V gene lookup returns CDR1 SGHAT and CDR2 FQNNGV. The CDR3: CASSPGRGRESYNEQFF. The CDR3 DNA is TGTGCCAGCAGCCCCGGGAGGGGCCGAGAATCCTACAATGAGCAGTTCTTC.

This clonotype has more than one count but fewer than ten. V and J are TRBV9 and TRBJ2-1; 13 bases are shared with TRBD2. J lost 8 bases, V lost 4 bases, and 9 bases had no gene match. The CDR3 is 16 residues long. CDR1 is SGDLS, CDR2 YYNGEE, per germline. The CDR3 protein is CASSTRTSGSLDEQFF. CDR3 DNA: TGTGCCAGCAGCACGCGGACTAGCGGGAGTCTGGATGAGCAGTTCTTC.

The J gene is TRBJ2-2, the V gene TRBV5-1; D not certain. From germline, CDR1 is SGHRS and CDR2 YFSETQ. The V gene lost 4 bases and the J gene lost 1 base, with 11 bases spanning the gap. The CDR3 is 15 amino acids. The chain's CDR3 is CASSVQWGNTGELFF. Written as DNA, the CDR3 is TGCGCCAGCAGCGTGCAATGGGGGAACACCGGGGAGCTGTTTTTT.

This clonotype came up a few times. V is TRBV5-1 and J is TRBJ2-3, with TRBD2 matching over 11 bases. The V gene end was trimmed by 0 bases and the J gene end by 3 bases; junction bases not matched to a gene: 9. Germline CDR1 and CDR2: SGHRS and YFSETQ. This CDR3 contains 18 residues. CDR3 in amino acids: CASSLGTSGGPATDTQYF. The CDR3 bases are TGCGCCAGCAGCTTGGGTACTAGCGGGGGCCCGGCGACAGATACGCAGTATTTT.